This TCR beta chain was sequenced during a study of cytomegalovirus exposure and HLA in healthy donors. The V and J ends lost 2 bases and 5 bases respectively, with 10 bases between them. The V gene's germline CDR1 is MGHRA and CDR2 YSYEKL. This CDR3 is built from 15 residues. The PCR made use of 60 Vbeta and 13 Jbeta primers. Method: immunoSEQ multiplex PCR; TCRdb's copy keeps in-frame clones and lacks some. The sample has around 180,000 clones; around 79% are singletons. The chain is built from TRBV4-1 and TRBJ1-6; possibly TRBD1 for D (6 bases). This clonotype was sampled from a woman aged 40 to 55 in good health and CMV-seronegative. The sequencing sample was made of PBMCs. The CDR3 spells CASSQLQGHNSPLHF. The DNA of the CDR3 is TGCGCCAGCAGCCAACTACAGGGACATAATTCACCCCTCCACTTT.